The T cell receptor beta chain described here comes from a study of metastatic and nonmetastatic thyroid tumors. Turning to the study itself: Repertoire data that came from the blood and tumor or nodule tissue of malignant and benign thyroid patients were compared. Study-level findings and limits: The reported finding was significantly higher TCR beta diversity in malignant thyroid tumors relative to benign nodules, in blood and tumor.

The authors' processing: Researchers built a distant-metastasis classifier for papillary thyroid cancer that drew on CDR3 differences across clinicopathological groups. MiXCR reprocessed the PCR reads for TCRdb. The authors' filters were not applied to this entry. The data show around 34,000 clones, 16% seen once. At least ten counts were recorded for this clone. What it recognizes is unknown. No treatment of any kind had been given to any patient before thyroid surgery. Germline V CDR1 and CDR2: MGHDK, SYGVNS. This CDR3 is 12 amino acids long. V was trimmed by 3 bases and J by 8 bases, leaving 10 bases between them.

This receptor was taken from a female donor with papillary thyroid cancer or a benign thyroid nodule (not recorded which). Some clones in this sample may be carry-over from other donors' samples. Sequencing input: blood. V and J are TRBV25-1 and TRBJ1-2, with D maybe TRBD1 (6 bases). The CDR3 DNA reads TGTGCCAGCAGTGAGGGACAAAAAGGCTACACCTTC. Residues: CASSEGQKGYTF.